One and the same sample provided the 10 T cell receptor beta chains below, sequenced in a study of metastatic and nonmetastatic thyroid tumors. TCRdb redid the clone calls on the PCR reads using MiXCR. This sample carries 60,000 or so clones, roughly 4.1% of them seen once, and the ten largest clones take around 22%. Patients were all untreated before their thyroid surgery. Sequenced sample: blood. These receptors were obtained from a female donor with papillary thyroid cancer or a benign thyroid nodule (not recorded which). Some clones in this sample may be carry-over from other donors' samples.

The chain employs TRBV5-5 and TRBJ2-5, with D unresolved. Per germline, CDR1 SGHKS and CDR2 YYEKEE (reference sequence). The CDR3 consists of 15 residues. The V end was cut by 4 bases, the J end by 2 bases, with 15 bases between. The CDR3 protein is CASSPRWTQQETQYF. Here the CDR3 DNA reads TGTGCCAGCAGCCCCCGTTGGACGCAGCAAGAGACCCAGTACTTC.

CDR3 protein: CASSPYRGRSDTQYF. CDR3 sequence (DNA): TGTGCCAGCTCACCGTACAGGGGGCGCTCAGATACGCAGTATTTT. V and J are TRBV18 and TRBJ2-3; 9 nucleotides match TRBD1. CDR1 is KGHSH, CDR2 LQKENI, per germline. The CDR3 is 15 residues long. The J segment lost 4 bases and the V segment lost 3 bases, leaving 5 bases of the junction unmatched.

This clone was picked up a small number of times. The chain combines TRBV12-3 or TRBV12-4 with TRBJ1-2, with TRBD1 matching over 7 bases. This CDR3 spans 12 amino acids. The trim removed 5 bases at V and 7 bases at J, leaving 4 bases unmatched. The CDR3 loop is CASSPTGFGYTF. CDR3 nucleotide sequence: TGTGCCAGCAGTCCGACAGGGTTTGGCTACACCTTC.

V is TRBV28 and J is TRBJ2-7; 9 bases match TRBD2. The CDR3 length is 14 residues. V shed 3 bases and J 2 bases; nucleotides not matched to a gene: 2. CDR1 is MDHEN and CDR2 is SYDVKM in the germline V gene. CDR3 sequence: CASSFAGGTYEQYF. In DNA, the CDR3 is TGTGCCAGCAGTTTCGCGGGAGGGACCTACGAGCAGTACTTC.

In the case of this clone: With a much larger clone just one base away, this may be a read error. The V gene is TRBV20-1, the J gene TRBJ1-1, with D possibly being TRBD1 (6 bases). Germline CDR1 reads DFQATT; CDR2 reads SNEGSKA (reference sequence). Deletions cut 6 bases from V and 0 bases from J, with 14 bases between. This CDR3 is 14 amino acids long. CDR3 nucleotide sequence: TGCAGTGCACATCTACAGGGAATGAACACTGAAGCTTTCTTT. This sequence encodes CSAHLQGMNTEAFF.

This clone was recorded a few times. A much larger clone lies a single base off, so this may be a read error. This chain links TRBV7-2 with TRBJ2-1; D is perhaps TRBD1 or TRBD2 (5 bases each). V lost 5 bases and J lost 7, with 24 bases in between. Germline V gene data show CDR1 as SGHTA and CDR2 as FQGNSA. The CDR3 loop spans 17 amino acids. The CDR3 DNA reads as TGTGCCAGCAGCCGGACGTCGGGTGGGGGAAACCGGAATGAGCAGTTCTTC. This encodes CASSRTSGGGNRNEQFF.

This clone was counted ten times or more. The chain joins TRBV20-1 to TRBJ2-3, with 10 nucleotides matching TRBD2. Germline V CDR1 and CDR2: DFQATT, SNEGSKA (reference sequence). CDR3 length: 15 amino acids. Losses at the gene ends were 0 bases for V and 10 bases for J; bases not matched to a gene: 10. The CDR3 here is CSARDAAGGQGAQYF. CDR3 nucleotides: TGCAGTGCTAGAGATGCAGCGGGAGGGCAAGGTGCGCAGTATTTT.

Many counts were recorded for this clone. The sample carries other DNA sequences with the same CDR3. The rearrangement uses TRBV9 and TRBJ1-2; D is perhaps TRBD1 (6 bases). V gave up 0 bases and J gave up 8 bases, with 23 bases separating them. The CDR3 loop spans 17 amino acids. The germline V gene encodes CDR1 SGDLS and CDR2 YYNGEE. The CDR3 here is CASSVDAGALAVRGYTF. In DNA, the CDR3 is TGTGCCAGCAGCGTAGATGCGGGGGCATTGGCGGTCCGGGGCTACACCTTC. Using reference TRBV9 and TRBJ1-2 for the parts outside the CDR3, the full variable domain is DSGVTQTPKHLITATGQRVTLRCSPRSGDLSVYWYQQSLDQGLQFLIQYYNGEERAKGNILERFSAQQFPDLHSELNLSSLELGDSALYFCASSVDAGALAVRGYTFGSGTRLTVV.

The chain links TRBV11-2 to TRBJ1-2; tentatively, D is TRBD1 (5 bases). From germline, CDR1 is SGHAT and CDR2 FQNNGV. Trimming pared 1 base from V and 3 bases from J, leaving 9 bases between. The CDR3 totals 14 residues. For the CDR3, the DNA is TGTGCCAGCAGCTTAGCGGGGGTAGACTATGGCTACACCTTC. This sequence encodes CASSLAGVDYGYTF.

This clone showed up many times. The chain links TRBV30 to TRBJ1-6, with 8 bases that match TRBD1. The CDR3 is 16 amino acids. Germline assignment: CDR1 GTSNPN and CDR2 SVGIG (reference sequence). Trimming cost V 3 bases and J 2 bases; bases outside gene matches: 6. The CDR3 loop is CAWRRTGFAYNSPLHF. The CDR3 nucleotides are TGTGCCTGGAGGCGGACAGGGTTCGCCTATAATTCACCCCTCCACTTT. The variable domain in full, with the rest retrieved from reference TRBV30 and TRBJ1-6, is SQTIHQWPATLVQPVGSPLSLECTVEGTSNPNLYWYRQAAGRGLQLLFYSVGIGQISSEVPQNLSASRPQDRQFILSSKKLLLSDSGFYLCAWRRTGFAYNSPLHFGNGTRLTVT.